This T cell receptor beta chain was recorded in a study of beta chain features in type 1 diabetes. Germline trimming cut 3 bases from V and 1 base from J; bases unmatched to any gene: 15. Germline loops: CDR1 MGHRA, CDR2 YSYEKL. The CDR3 contains 20 residues. The sequenced template was cDNA made from the entire isolated RNA. Measured with immunoSEQ multiplex PCR; TCRdb has only the in-frame clones, and not every one. The sample includes about 370,000 clones, roughly 16% of them seen just once. The chain combines TRBV4-1 with TRBJ2-7; TRBD2 matches 13 bases. This sequence originates from a woman aged 18-29 years in good health. Sample: naive CD4+ T cells from blood. The CDR3 reads CASSHYPPTSGRPFSYEQYF. Here the CDR3 DNA reads TGCGCCAGCAGCCATTACCCTCCGACTAGCGGGAGGCCCTTTTCCTACGAGCAGTACTTC.